This TCR beta chain is from a study of blood T cell repertoires in COVID-19. Overall study: Spain, Italy and the United States supplied samples that represented acute and convalescent COVID-19.

Study members were between about 18 and 100 years old and lived in around 24 US regions. In assigning cohorts, the study relied on participant-reported clinical history. Trimming stripped 9 bases from V and 3 bases from J, with 13 bases between. The germline V gene encodes CDR1 MNHEY and CDR2 SMNVEV (reference sequence). This CDR3 is built from 13 residues. Per the original data handling: From reference gene primer amplification, estimates of nucleated cell counts were derived. TCRdb keeps only in-frame clones here, not all; method: immunoSEQ multiplex PCR. The DNA gave D and trimming, while V, J and clone size come from that table. The sample consists of some 270,000 clones, 85% to 90% of them appearing once.

The TCR was taken from a woman in her twenties or thirties with acute COVID-19. The chain couples TRBV27 to TRBJ2-3; TRBD1 might be the D (5 bases). The material sequenced was PBMCs or T cells enriched from blood (not recorded which). The chain's CDR3 is CASVQGGTDTQYF. In DNA, the CDR3 is TGTGCCAGTGTGCAGGGTGGTACAGATACGCAGTATTTT.